The rows below give T cell receptor beta chains drawn from one sample of a study of T-cell reconstitution after alpha-beta-depleted transplantation in children. Each CDR3 protein gets one entry after TCRdb re-called the PCR reads with MiXCR. The table lists about 980,000 distinct CDR3 sequences, roughly 29% of them singletons. Sequenced material: PBMCs, mostly from graft donor cells, taken 360 days after TCRalphabeta/CD19-depleted stem cell transplant. The source is a boy in the first two years of life who had a stem cell transplant for SCID, so the T cells may come from the graft donor. The CDR3 runs from the conserved cysteine through the conserved F or W. A D gene is named only where the DNA matches it firmly. Size tells how often a clone was seen (once, few, many) or the class of an expanded clone, and some rows leave it out.

TRBJ1-4 TRBD1 TRBV5-6 . CASSSRDSNEKLFF TGTGCCAGCAGCTCCCGGGACAGCAATGAAAAACTGTTTTTT
TRBJ2-7 . TRBV12-3/TRBV12-4 . CASSYVSGALGEQYF TGTGCCAGCAGTTACGTCTCGGGGGCGTTAGGCGAGCAGTACTTC
TRBJ2-6 . TRBV7-2 . CASSPIRDSGANVLTF TGTGCCAGCAGCCCAATAAGGGACTCTGGGGCCAACGTCCTGACTTTC
TRBJ2-2 . TRBV12-3/TRBV12-4 few CASSLWGGELFF TGTGCCAGCAGTTTATGGGGCGGGGAGCTGTTTTTT
TRBJ2-2 . TRBV29-1 . CSVDWQGTGELFF TGCAGCGTTGACTGGCAGGGCACCGGGGAGCTGTTTTTT
TRBJ2-1 TRBD1 TRBV6-1 . CASSKRQGAGMDNEQFF TGTGCCAGCAGCAAACGACAGGGGGCGGGGATGGACAATGAGCAGTTCTTC
TRBJ1-2 . TRBV29-1 . CSVAGLDGYTF TGCAGCGTTGCAGGGTTGGACGGCTACACCTTC
TRBJ2-2 TRBD1 TRBV11-2 few CASRLGGTGVYNTGELFF TGTGCCAGCAGACTAGGCGGGACAGGCGTATACAACACCGGGGAGCTGTTTTTT
TRBJ2-3 TRBD2 TRBV10-3 . CATLAGDGTDTQYF TGTGCCACCCTAGCGGGGGATGGCACAGATACGCAGTATTTT
TRBJ2-1 . TRBV9 . CASGRGPRSYNEQFF TGTGCCAGCGGGAGGGGGCCCCGCTCCTACAATGAGCAGTTCTTC
TRBJ2-1 . TRBV7-2 few CASSAGFLGNEQFF TGTGCCAGCAGCGCGGGGTTTTTGGGCAATGAGCAGTTCTTC
TRBJ2-3 TRBD2 TRBV5-1 few CASSSEDGGGTDTQYF TGCGCCAGCAGCTCGGAGGACGGCGGGGGGACAGATACGCAGTATTTT
TRBJ2-1 TRBD1 TRBV15 . CATSRGTGGSGNEQFF TGTGCCACCAGCAGAGGGACAGGGGGTTCGGGCAATGAGCAGTTCTTC
TRBJ2-5 TRBD1 TRBV9 few CASSVAGQATGRETQYF TGTGCCAGCAGCGTAGCTGGACAGGCAACAGGGAGAGAGACCCAGTACTTC
TRBJ1-2 . TRBV6-9 few CASSLRTDIYGYTF TGTGCCAGCAGTTTGAGGACAGATATCTATGGCTACACCTTC